The rows below give T cell receptor beta chains drawn from one sample of a study of beta chain features in type 1 diabetes. Profiling relied on immunoSEQ multiplex PCR, and the TCRdb table lists in-frame clones only, not all of them. The sample includes under 300,000 clones, 7.5% to 9.5% of them seen just once. Input material: central memory CD4+ T cells from blood. The origin of the receptors is a woman between 18 and 30 years old in good health. Each CDR3 is given without its conserved first and last residue. Each record gives: V gene, J gene, clone size, CDR3 protein. Part of the rows lack a size; the others show once, few, many or a class for expanded clones.

v_gene: TRBV4-1
j_gene: TRBJ2-2
abundance: .
CDR3aa: ASSQEGFRGAGELF

v_gene: TRBV9
j_gene: TRBJ1-1
abundance: few
CDR3aa: ASSPRLEVTEAF

v_gene: TRBV7-9
j_gene: TRBJ2-5
abundance: many
CDR3aa: ASSSSAGEETQY

v_gene: TRBV6-5
j_gene: TRBJ1-3
abundance: few
CDR3aa: ASQLNPGNQIY

v_gene: TRBV28
j_gene: TRBJ2-1
abundance: .
CDR3aa: ASLQWGQGNYNEQF

v_gene: TRBV7-3
j_gene: TRBJ1-1
abundance: many
CDR3aa: ASSPSGGGGAF

v_gene: TRBV27
j_gene: TRBJ2-1
abundance: .
CDR3aa: ASSPRDYNNEQF

v_gene: TRBV6-4
j_gene: TRBJ2-3
abundance: .
CDR3aa: ASSWFGSSTDTQY

v_gene: TRBV2
j_gene: TRBJ1-2
abundance: few
CDR3aa: ASSPDTGYGYT

v_gene: TRBV6-5
j_gene: TRBJ2-2
abundance: .
CDR3aa: ASGAGTGVTGELF

v_gene: TRBV7-6
j_gene: TRBJ2-3
abundance: few
CDR3aa: ASSQQGRADTQY

v_gene: TRBV6-5
j_gene: TRBJ2-3
abundance: .
CDR3aa: ASGSTDTQY

v_gene: TRBV13
j_gene: TRBJ1-3
abundance: few
CDR3aa: ASDRTFSGNTIY

v_gene: TRBV6-5
j_gene: TRBJ1-1
abundance: few
CDR3aa: ASSYSKQGGAF

v_gene: TRBV6-5
j_gene: TRBJ1-1
abundance: .
CDR3aa: ASSYDQVEIGEAF

v_gene: TRBV10-3
j_gene: TRBJ1-2
abundance: .
CDR3aa: AIGKTGATNYGYT

v_gene: TRBV5-1
j_gene: TRBJ1-1
abundance: few
CDR3aa: ASSSIGTSPEAF

v_gene: TRBV7-9
j_gene: TRBJ2-3
abundance: many
CDR3aa: ASSLRQGDTDTQY

v_gene: TRBV6-6
j_gene: TRBJ1-5
abundance: .
CDR3aa: ASWTDSNQPQH

v_gene: TRBV4-2
j_gene: TRBJ1-6
abundance: many
CDR3aa: ASSQDQGMQGSPLH

v_gene: TRBV18
j_gene: TRBJ2-1
abundance: many
CDR3aa: ASSEGRGEQF

v_gene: TRBV6-5
j_gene: TRBJ1-1
abundance: .
CDR3aa: ASSEASVPREAF

v_gene: TRBV7-9
j_gene: TRBJ1-2
abundance: .
CDR3aa: ASSHRDRGSYGYT

v_gene: TRBV7-9
j_gene: TRBJ2-5
abundance: .
CDR3aa: ASSLESGGTQY

v_gene: TRBV27
j_gene: TRBJ2-1
abundance: few
CDR3aa: ASSLSGSPYNEQF

v_gene: TRBV9
j_gene: TRBJ2-7
abundance: .
CDR3aa: ASSVTGFSYEQY

v_gene: TRBV19
j_gene: TRBJ2-3
abundance: many
CDR3aa: ASRRAYSADTQY

v_gene: TRBV7-2
j_gene: TRBJ2-3
abundance: .
CDR3aa: ASSPNPGLTDTQY

v_gene: TRBV13
j_gene: TRBJ1-1
abundance: .
CDR3aa: ASSLGGQGRTEAF

v_gene: TRBV4-1
j_gene: TRBJ1-1
abundance: .
CDR3aa: ASSQGTGRMNTEAF

v_gene: TRBV6-5
j_gene: TRBJ2-3
abundance: .
CDR3aa: ASSPRGMNTDTQY

v_gene: TRBV23-1
j_gene: TRBJ1-1
abundance: .
CDR3aa: HPGKTDRGEVEAF

v_gene: TRBV7-2
j_gene: TRBJ2-1
abundance: few
CDR3aa: ASSLRRDNEQF

v_gene: TRBV5-8
j_gene: TRBJ1-2
abundance: .
CDR3aa: ASSFGGGQYGYT

v_gene: TRBV7-9
j_gene: TRBJ2-3
abundance: .
CDR3aa: ASSPDRGDTQY

v_gene: TRBV2
j_gene: TRBJ1-1
abundance: .
CDR3aa: ASTRPRDGTEAF

v_gene: TRBV30
j_gene: TRBJ1-2
abundance: .
CDR3aa: AWRYRMDYGYT

v_gene: TRBV19
j_gene: TRBJ1-1
abundance: few
CDR3aa: ASSIGVPNTEAF